The clone carrying this T cell receptor beta chain was recorded at least ten times. Antigen unknown. TCR beta cDNA libraries had unique molecular identifiers. Using its own MiXCR run on the PCR reads, TCRdb lists one record per CDR3 protein. Of 450,000 to 650,000 distinct CDR3 sequences listed, 44% are singletons. This sample was included in a study of post-analysis software for immune sequencing data. Study-wide results and limits: Included in a set of a few TRBV segments more frequent in patients than controls were TRBV5-6, TRBV5-1 and TRBV20-1.

The germline V and J ends were trimmed by 1 base and 5 bases, with 11 bases remaining between them. This CDR3 contains 13 residues. Germline loops: CDR1 DFQATT, CDR2 SNEGSKA (reference sequence). The sequenced sample consisted of blood. This TCR was recovered from a girl aged 10 to 17 with multiple sclerosis. The chain is built from TRBV20-1 and TRBJ2-5, with D unresolved. CDR3 nucleotides: TGCAGTGCTAGAGTTGAGGTTGAGGAGACCCAGTACTTC. Protein sequence: CSARVEVEETQYF.